The entry below gives a single T cell receptor (beta chain) sequence along with its context. Its antigen is not identified. The CDR3 is 15 amino acids. The junction had 4 bases not matched to a gene; V was cut back by 1 base and J by 2 bases. In germline, CDR1 is SEHNR, CDR2 FQNEAQ (reference sequence). It was CD45RO-negative cells, positively selected for CCR7, that made up naive CD8 cells, with terminally differentiated effector memory CD45RA+ cells excluded. These data come from a study of shared clonotypes between healthy human individuals. Study summary: The donor group consisted of a couple of women and three men, aged 18 to 49.

Overall study results and limits: A few donors showed sharing of approximately 5% of naive CD4 clonotypes.

The data were produced by immunoSEQ multiplex PCR, yet TCRdb's version contains in-frame clones alone and is incomplete. The profile shows some 580,000 clones, about 98% of them singletons. This receptor was obtained from a young man in good health. This sequence joins TRBV7-9 and TRBJ2-7; the match to TRBD2 covers 8 bases. Source material: naive CD8+ T cells sorted from blood. DNA of the CDR3: TGTGCCAGCAGCTTAGATTTGCGGGAGGCCTACGAGCAGTACTTC. Protein sequence: CASSLDLREAYEQYF. Variable domain in full (rest from reference TRBV7-9 and TRBJ2-7): DTGVSQNPRHKITKRGQNVTFRCDPISEHNRLYWYRQTLGQGPEFLTYFQNEAQLEKSRLLSDRFSAERPKGSFSTLEIQRTEQGDSAMYLCASSLDLREAYEQYFGPGTRLTVT.